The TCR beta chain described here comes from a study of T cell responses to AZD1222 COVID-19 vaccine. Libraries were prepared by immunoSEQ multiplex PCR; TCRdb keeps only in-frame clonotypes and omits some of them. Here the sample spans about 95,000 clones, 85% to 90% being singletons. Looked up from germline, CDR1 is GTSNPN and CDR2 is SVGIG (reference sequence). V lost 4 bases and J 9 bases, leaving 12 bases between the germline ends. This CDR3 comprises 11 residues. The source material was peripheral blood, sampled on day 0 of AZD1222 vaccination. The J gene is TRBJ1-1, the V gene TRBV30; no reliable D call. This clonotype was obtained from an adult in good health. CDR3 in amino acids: CAWMSFLQAFF. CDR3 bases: TGTGCCTGGATGTCGTTTCTTCAAGCTTTCTTT.